A selection of T cell receptor beta chains follows, all from one sample in a study of blood T cell repertoires in COVID-19. Profiling relied on immunoSEQ multiplex PCR, and the TCRdb table lists in-frame clones only, not all of them. The profile covers approximately 100,000 clones, with 82% appearing a single time and around 9.3% taken by the ten largest. The source material was peripheral blood. The receptors come from a man in his sixties or seventies with acute or convalescent COVID-19. The CDR3 runs from the conserved cysteine through the conserved F or W. D genes are given only for firm matches. Only part of the rows carry a size: once, few, many, or a class if the clone is expanded.

j_call: TRBJ2-7; v_call: TRBV9; d_call: .; clone_size: .; cdr3_nt: TGTGCCAGCAGCAGGACAGATAGCTCCTACGAGCAGTACTTC; cdr3_aa: CASSRTDSSYEQYF
j_call: TRBJ2-7; v_call: TRBV11-2; d_call: .; clone_size: .; cdr3_nt: TGTGCCAGCACAAGGACAGAACCCTACGAGCAGTACTTC; cdr3_aa: CASTRTEPYEQYF
j_call: TRBJ2-7; v_call: TRBV14; d_call: TRBD2; clone_size: .; cdr3_nt: TGTGCCAGCAGCCAATTACTAGCGGGAGGGCCTATCGAGCAGTACTTC; cdr3_aa: CASSQLLAGGPIEQYF
j_call: TRBJ2-5; v_call: TRBV27; d_call: .; clone_size: .; cdr3_nt: TGTGCCAGCCGAGGTAGCGGAGCCCAAGAGACCCAGTACTTC; cdr3_aa: CASRGSGAQETQYF
j_call: TRBJ2-3; v_call: TRBV9; d_call: TRBD1; clone_size: .; cdr3_nt: TGTGCCAGCAGCGAATCCCGACAGGGGGCCTCCCCCACAGATACGCAGTATTTT; cdr3_aa: CASSESRQGASPTDTQYF
j_call: TRBJ2-5; v_call: TRBV3-1/TRBV3-2; d_call: .; clone_size: .; cdr3_nt: TGTGCCAGCAGCCAGACGGGGGGCCTACAAGAGACCCAGTACTTC; cdr3_aa: CASSQTGGLQETQYF
j_call: TRBJ1-4; v_call: TRBV15; d_call: TRBD1; clone_size: once; cdr3_nt: TGTGCCACCAGCAGGGGACAGATTAATGAAAAACTGTTTTTT; cdr3_aa: CATSRGQINEKLFF
j_call: TRBJ2-5; v_call: TRBV7-2; d_call: TRBD2; clone_size: few; cdr3_nt: TGTGCCAGCAGCCTAGGGACTAGCGGGAGGGCCGGGACCCAGTACTTC; cdr3_aa: CASSLGTSGRAGTQYF
j_call: TRBJ2-1; v_call: TRBV10-3; d_call: TRBD2; clone_size: .; cdr3_nt: TGTGCCATCAACCGCCGCGGGGGAGAAGATGAGCAGTTCTTC; cdr3_aa: CAINRRGGEDEQFF
j_call: TRBJ1-5; v_call: TRBV2; d_call: .; clone_size: many; cdr3_nt: TGTGCCAGCAGTCAAGACGGGAATAGCAATCAGCCCCAGCATTTT; cdr3_aa: CASSQDGNSNQPQHF
j_call: TRBJ1-1; v_call: TRBV5-4; d_call: TRBD1; clone_size: few; cdr3_nt: TGTGCCAGCAGCTCCTCAGGGGGCGCGAGAACTGAAGCTTTCTTT; cdr3_aa: CASSSSGGARTEAFF
j_call: TRBJ1-2; v_call: TRBV2; d_call: .; clone_size: .; cdr3_nt: TGTGCCAGCAGTGCCCAGGGGAACGGCTACACCTTC; cdr3_aa: CASSAQGNGYTF
j_call: TRBJ2-1; v_call: TRBV6-5; d_call: TRBD2; clone_size: .; cdr3_nt: TGTGCCAGCAGTCCCTGGACTAGCGGGGCAAATGAGCAGTTCTTC; cdr3_aa: CASSPWTSGANEQFF
j_call: TRBJ1-5; v_call: TRBV20-1; d_call: .; clone_size: once; cdr3_nt: TGCAGTGCTAGTATGGGCACTTATAGCAATCAGCCCCAGCATTTT; cdr3_aa: CSASMGTYSNQPQHF
j_call: TRBJ1-1; v_call: TRBV25-1; d_call: .; clone_size: .; cdr3_nt: TGTGCCAGCAGTGCACGACAGGTCCCGAACACTGAAGCTTTCTTT; cdr3_aa: CASSARQVPNTEAFF
j_call: TRBJ2-6; v_call: TRBV7-2; d_call: .; clone_size: .; cdr3_nt: TGTGCCAGCAGCGGGGGGAGCGTTTCAGGGGCCAACGTCCTGACTTTC; cdr3_aa: CASSGGSVSGANVLTF
j_call: TRBJ1-1; v_call: TRBV29-1; d_call: TRBD1; clone_size: .; cdr3_nt: TGCAGCGTCTTGAGGGGGCGCATCGGGAACACTGAAGCTTTCTTT; cdr3_aa: CSVLRGRIGNTEAFF
j_call: TRBJ1-2; v_call: TRBV18; d_call: .; clone_size: .; cdr3_nt: TGTGCCAGCTCACCAGGGACAAATGAGAACTATGGCTACACCTTC; cdr3_aa: CASSPGTNENYGYTF
j_call: TRBJ1-5; v_call: TRBV3-1/TRBV3-2; d_call: .; clone_size: .; cdr3_nt: TGTGCCAGCAGCCAAGGATTTTCGGAGAGCGGTCAGCCCCAGCATTTT; cdr3_aa: CASSQGFSESGQPQHF
j_call: TRBJ2-3; v_call: TRBV6-6; d_call: TRBD1; clone_size: once; cdr3_nt: TGTGCCAGCAGGGAGACAGGGGGACGGACAGATACGCAGTATTTT; cdr3_aa: CASRETGGRTDTQYF
j_call: TRBJ2-1; v_call: TRBV5-4; d_call: .; clone_size: once; cdr3_nt: TGTGCCAGCAGCTTGGTAGGAGCTTCCTACAATGAGCAGTTCTTC; cdr3_aa: CASSLVGASYNEQFF
j_call: TRBJ2-5; v_call: TRBV5-6; d_call: .; clone_size: few; cdr3_nt: TGTGCCAGCAGCAGCGGTAGGGCTGCGGAGACCCAGTACTTC; cdr3_aa: CASSSGRAAETQYF
j_call: TRBJ2-7; v_call: TRBV12-3/TRBV12-4; d_call: .; clone_size: .; cdr3_nt: TGTGCCAGCAGAAATACAGGGCACGAGCAGTACTTC; cdr3_aa: CASRNTGHEQYF
j_call: TRBJ2-3; v_call: TRBV7-2; d_call: .; clone_size: .; cdr3_nt: TGTGCCAGCAGCTTTCAGTCTAGCACAGATACGCAGTATTTT; cdr3_aa: CASSFQSSTDTQYF
j_call: TRBJ2-5; v_call: TRBV19; d_call: TRBD1; clone_size: .; cdr3_nt: TGTGCCAGTAGTATAGGAGGACAGGAAGAGACCCAGTACTTC; cdr3_aa: CASSIGGQEETQYF
j_call: TRBJ1-5; v_call: TRBV6-6; d_call: .; clone_size: .; cdr3_nt: TGTGCCAGCAGTTTAACAGGGCTTGGCGTGGAGCCCCAGCATTTT; cdr3_aa: CASSLTGLGVEPQHF
j_call: TRBJ2-3; v_call: TRBV6-5; d_call: .; clone_size: .; cdr3_nt: TGTGCCAGCGGAAGGGGAAGAATCAGATTTACGCAGTATTTT; cdr3_aa: CASGRGRIRFTQYF
j_call: TRBJ2-5; v_call: TRBV5-1; d_call: TRBD2; clone_size: .; cdr3_nt: TGCGCCAGCAGCTTGACCGGGGGGGCTGGGGAGACCCAGTACTTC; cdr3_aa: CASSLTGGAGETQYF
j_call: TRBJ1-2; v_call: TRBV19; d_call: TRBD1; clone_size: .; cdr3_nt: TGTGCCAGTAGTATCGGGACAGGGTCCCTCATCTATGGCTACACCTTC; cdr3_aa: CASSIGTGSLIYGYTF
j_call: TRBJ2-1; v_call: TRBV9; d_call: .; clone_size: .; cdr3_nt: TGTGCCAGCAGCCCATTTACGGGAGTGAATAATGAGCAGTTCTTC; cdr3_aa: CASSPFTGVNNEQFF
j_call: TRBJ1-1; v_call: TRBV7-3; d_call: TRBD1; clone_size: .; cdr3_nt: TGTGCCAGCAGCTTAGGGCGGGACAGCCTGAACACTGAAGCTTTCTTT; cdr3_aa: CASSLGRDSLNTEAFF
j_call: TRBJ2-1; v_call: TRBV7-8; d_call: TRBD1; clone_size: .; cdr3_nt: TGTGCCAGCAGCTCGCGTACAGGGGTAGGGAATGAGCAGTTCTTC; cdr3_aa: CASSSRTGVGNEQFF
j_call: TRBJ2-2; v_call: TRBV6-2/TRBV6-3; d_call: .; clone_size: once; cdr3_nt: TGTGCCAGCAGTTACTCTAGCCACACCGGGGAGCTGTTTTTT; cdr3_aa: CASSYSSHTGELFF
j_call: TRBJ1-1; v_call: TRBV7-9; d_call: .; clone_size: medium-sized; cdr3_nt: TGTGCCATCCCGAGGGCGGAGAACACTGAAGCTTTCTTT; cdr3_aa: CAIPRAENTEAFF
j_call: TRBJ1-1; v_call: TRBV5-4; d_call: .; clone_size: .; cdr3_nt: TGTGCCAGCAGCCCAGGACAGAACACTGAAGCTTTCTTT; cdr3_aa: CASSPGQNTEAFF
j_call: TRBJ1-2; v_call: TRBV7-9; d_call: TRBD1; clone_size: once; cdr3_nt: TGTGCCAGCAGGGGCCACCGGGACAGAGGAAATGGCTACACCTTC; cdr3_aa: CASRGHRDRGNGYTF
j_call: TRBJ2-3; v_call: TRBV6-1; d_call: TRBD2; clone_size: once; cdr3_nt: TGTGCCAGCAGTGATCCGGGACTAGCATTCGATACGCAGTATTTT; cdr3_aa: CASSDPGLAFDTQYF
j_call: TRBJ2-6; v_call: TRBV15; d_call: .; clone_size: .; cdr3_nt: TGTGCCACCAGCAGCAGACAGGCCCCCTCTGGGGCCAACGTCCTGACTTTC; cdr3_aa: CATSSRQAPSGANVLTF
j_call: TRBJ2-1; v_call: TRBV19; d_call: .; clone_size: once; cdr3_nt: TGTGCCAGTAAACAGGGGCGGGGGGCCAACAATGAGCAGTTCTTC; cdr3_aa: CASKQGRGANNEQFF
j_call: TRBJ2-6; v_call: TRBV30; d_call: .; clone_size: .; cdr3_nt: TGTGCCTGGAGTGACCCAGGCTCTGGGGCCAACGTCCTGACTTTC; cdr3_aa: CAWSDPGSGANVLTF
j_call: TRBJ2-1; v_call: TRBV3-1/TRBV3-2; d_call: TRBD2; clone_size: .; cdr3_nt: TGTGCCAGCTCTAGGACTAGCGGGAGTTCCTACAATGAGCAGTTCTTC; cdr3_aa: CASSRTSGSSYNEQFF
j_call: TRBJ1-6; v_call: TRBV6-5; d_call: .; clone_size: .; cdr3_nt: TGTGCCAGCATGGTACAGAATAATTCACCCCTCCACTTT; cdr3_aa: CASMVQNNSPLHF
j_call: TRBJ2-7; v_call: TRBV19; d_call: .; clone_size: .; cdr3_nt: TGTGCCAGTAGTAATGGAGCCACCTACGAGCAGTACTTC; cdr3_aa: CASSNGATYEQYF
j_call: TRBJ2-3; v_call: TRBV6-1; d_call: TRBD2; clone_size: .; cdr3_nt: TGTGCCAGCAGTGAGCGACTAGCGGGCACAGATACGCAGTATTTT; cdr3_aa: CASSERLAGTDTQYF
j_call: TRBJ1-2; v_call: TRBV3-1/TRBV3-2; d_call: TRBD1; clone_size: .; cdr3_nt: TGTGCCAGCAGCACACAGGGGGCGCGGCCTAACTATGGCTACACCTTC; cdr3_aa: CASSTQGARPNYGYTF
j_call: TRBJ2-7; v_call: TRBV19; d_call: TRBD1; clone_size: .; cdr3_nt: TGTGCCAGTAGGCCCAGGGGGCCCGACTACGAGCAGTACTTC; cdr3_aa: CASRPRGPDYEQYF
j_call: TRBJ1-2; v_call: TRBV15; d_call: .; clone_size: .; cdr3_nt: TGTGCCACCAGCAGAGATTTGAGGGTTGGCTACACCTTC; cdr3_aa: CATSRDLRVGYTF
j_call: TRBJ2-2; v_call: TRBV4-3; d_call: .; clone_size: .; cdr3_nt: TGCGCCAGCAGCCAATTGACAGAGACCGGGGAGCTGTTTTTT; cdr3_aa: CASSQLTETGELFF
j_call: TRBJ2-1; v_call: TRBV29-1; d_call: TRBD2; clone_size: .; cdr3_nt: TGCAGCGTCCGGACTAGCTACTACAATGAGCAGTTCTTC; cdr3_aa: CSVRTSYYNEQFF
j_call: TRBJ1-1; v_call: TRBV5-1; d_call: .; clone_size: .; cdr3_nt: TGCGCCAGCAGCTTAGGACACACCGGGAACACTGAAGCTTTCTTT; cdr3_aa: CASSLGHTGNTEAFF
j_call: TRBJ2-7; v_call: TRBV15; d_call: .; clone_size: once; cdr3_nt: TGTGCCACCAGCAGAGAGGCGGGGAAGAACTCCTACGAGCAGTACTTC; cdr3_aa: CATSREAGKNSYEQYF
j_call: TRBJ2-5; v_call: TRBV3-1/TRBV3-2; d_call: .; clone_size: .; cdr3_nt: TGTGCCAGCAGGTTGACCGGGGTACTCAAAGAGACCCAGTACTTC; cdr3_aa: CASRLTGVLKETQYF
j_call: TRBJ1-5; v_call: TRBV19; d_call: .; clone_size: .; cdr3_nt: TGTGCCAGTAGTAGCCGGTGGAGGCGCAATCAGCCCCAGCATTTT; cdr3_aa: CASSSRWRRNQPQHF